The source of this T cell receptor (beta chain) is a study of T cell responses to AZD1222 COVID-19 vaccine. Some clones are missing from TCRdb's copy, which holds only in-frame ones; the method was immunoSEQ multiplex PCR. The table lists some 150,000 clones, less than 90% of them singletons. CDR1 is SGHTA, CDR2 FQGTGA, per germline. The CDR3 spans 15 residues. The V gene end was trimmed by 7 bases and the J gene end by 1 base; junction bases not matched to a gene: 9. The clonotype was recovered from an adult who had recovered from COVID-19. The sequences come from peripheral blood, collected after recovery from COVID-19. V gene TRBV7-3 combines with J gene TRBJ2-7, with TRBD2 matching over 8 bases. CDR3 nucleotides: TGTGCCAGCACTCTCCGGGAGGGAAGGTCCTACGAGCAGTACTTC. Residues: CASTLREGRSYEQYF.